Sequencing of this T cell receptor beta chain was carried out in a study of identical twins. Study-level results: The abundant beta clonotypes from cord blood had fewer insertions, and memory repertoires had none of this. For zero-insertion analyses, partial confounding could come from invariant MAIT and iNKT cells. Alpha sequences that were out-of-frame and twin-shared showed an excess of low generation probability.

V dropped 0 bases and J dropped 7 bases, with 16 bases sitting between them. This CDR3 is 15 amino acids long. The germline V gene has CDR1 DFQATT and CDR2 SNEGSKA (reference sequence). There are a few counts of this clonotype. Antigen: not known. Template switching, a step in the protocol, added a universal primer site, and cDNA carried unique molecular identifiers. Each CDR3 protein gets one entry after TCRdb re-called the 5' RACE reads with MiXCR. Among hundreds of thousands of distinct CDR3 sequences listed, roughly 8% were seen once. These data were likewise used in another study, on yellow fever vaccine responses in identical twins.

The sequenced sample consisted of PBMCs. The chain has TRBV20-1 and TRBJ2-1; maybe TRBD2 (6 bases). This sequence originates from a woman under 30 in good health. The CDR3 coding sequence is TGCAGTGCTAGAGATTTGGCGGGGACCAAGAATGAGCAGTTCTTC. Translated, it gives CSARDLAGTKNEQFF.